Below are 10 T cell receptor beta chains sequenced from a single sample in a study of shared clonotypes between healthy human individuals. Profiling relied on immunoSEQ multiplex PCR, and the TCRdb table lists in-frame clones only, not all of them. The sample records around 2.3 million clones, around 95% being singletons. Input material: naive CD4+ T cells sorted from blood. Subset here: CD45RA+ positively selected. These receptors came from a man younger than 30 in good health.

This clone was observed once. This rearrangement joins TRBV6-5 to TRBJ1-5, with D maybe TRBD1 (6 bases). The V and J ends lost 4 bases and 7 bases respectively, with 11 bases between them. The length of the CDR3 is 13 residues. CDR1 is MNHEY and CDR2 is SVGAGI in the germline V gene. The CDR3 region has the DNA TGTGCCAGCAGTTTACAGGGTCCACAGCCCCAGCATTTT. Protein sequence: CASSLQGPQPQHF.

Worth noting for this clone: At one of its ends the junction is not consistent with the germline gene, which may arise from a read error. This sequence joins TRBV7-7 and TRBJ1-6, with unresolved D. Germline V gene sequence: CDR1 SSHAT, CDR2 FNYEAQ (reference sequence). This CDR3 comprises 13 residues. DNA of the CDR3: TGTGCTAGCAGCTTAGATACGGTTTCACCCCTCCACTTT. Translating it yields CASSLDTVSPLHF.

The chain carries TRBV30 and TRBJ1-5, with D unresolved. V lost 3 bases and J lost 0, with 9 bases in between. Germline assignment: CDR1 GTSNPN and CDR2 SVGIG (reference sequence). The CDR3 has 14 amino acids. CDR3 DNA: TGTGCCTGGAGGGGGAAAGGTAGCAATCAGCCCCAGCATTTT. Protein: CAWRGKGSNQPQHF.

The table lists this clone with a count of one. The chain links TRBV28 to TRBJ1-2, with 9 bases fitting TRBD1. After removal of 4 bases from V and 9 bases from J, the junction contained 9 bases not matched to a gene. Germline values: CDR1 MDHEN, CDR2 SYDVKM. This CDR3 region has 14 residues. CDR3 region: CASSSTGTGTSYTF. Written as DNA, the CDR3 is TGTGCCAGCAGTTCTACCGGGACAGGGACGAGCTACACCTTC.

As for this clone: Other DNA sequences in the same sample also yield this CDR3. This chain connects TRBV5-6 to TRBJ2-3; 10 bases match TRBD2. This CDR3 comprises 14 residues. Germline CDR1 reads SGHDT; CDR2 reads YYEEEE. The J segment lost 1 base and the V segment lost 4 bases, leaving 0 bases of the junction unmatched. The CDR3 sequence: CASSLAGGTDTQYF. DNA of the CDR3: TGTGCCAGCAGCCTAGCGGGGGGCACAGATACGCAGTATTTT.

This clone was observed a few times. The V and J genes are TRBV9 and TRBJ2-2; 9 bases match TRBD2. CDR3 length equals 16 residues. Trimming at V came to 3 bases and at J to 4 bases, leaving 7 bases not matched to a gene. CDR1 SGDLS and CDR2 YYNGEE come from the germline V gene. The CDR3 here is CASSAGLAGSTGELFF. The CDR3 bases are TGTGCCAGCAGCGCGGGACTAGCAGGGAGCACCGGGGAGCTGTTTTTT.

The J gene is TRBJ2-1, the V gene TRBV7-9; 7 nucleotides agree with TRBD2. V shed 4 bases, J shed 2 bases, and the junction held 2 bases outside the gene matches. This CDR3 is built from 14 residues. From germline, CDR1 is SEHNR and CDR2 FQNEAQ (reference sequence). The CDR3 reads CASSSSGAYNEQFF. The CDR3 DNA follows: TGTGCCAGCAGCTCTAGCGGAGCCTACAATGAGCAGTTCTTC.

The V and J genes are TRBV6-1 and TRBJ1-3; D uncertain. CDR1 is MNHNS and CDR2 is SASEGT in the germline V gene. Trimming pared 7 bases from V and 4 bases from J, leaving 17 bases between. This CDR3 contains 15 residues. The CDR3 bases are TGTGCCAGCACCCCTACGGGGTTGTCGGGAAACACCATATATTTT. Protein sequence: CASTPTGLSGNTIYF.

About this clone itself: This specimen includes other DNA sequences encoding the same CDR3. This chain connects TRBV11-2 to TRBJ2-5, with D possibly being TRBD2 (5 bases). CDR3 length equals 14 residues. Deletions cut 1 base from V and 4 bases from J, with 10 bases between. Germline CDR1 SGHAT, CDR2 FQNNGV. The CDR3 nucleotides read TGTGCCAGCAGCTTAGGAGGGTTGGGAGAGACCCAGTACTTC. Its protein is CASSLGGLGETQYF.

V is TRBV9 and J is TRBJ2-1, with D uncertain. Germline values: CDR1 SGDLS, CDR2 YYNGEE. The CDR3 has 15 residues. V lost 4 bases and J 5 bases, leaving 16 bases between the germline ends. CDR3 in DNA: TGTGCCAGCAGCCCCCCAGGCACAGTCAACAATGAGCAGTTCTTC. The encoded protein is CASSPPGTVNNEQFF.